This TCR beta chain appears in the sequencing data of a study of blood T cells in healthy people across ages. With a J-beta primer mix and a sample-barcoded 5' primer, a second PCR ran 7 to 11 cycles. From the 5' RACE reads, TCRdb called clonotypes with MiXCR, one entry per CDR3 protein. The sample carries roughly 1,700,000 distinct CDR3 sequences, 28% recorded once. The authors drew approximately 10 milliliters of peripheral blood from each donor. This clonotype has just a few counts. The sequenced sample consisted of blood. This clonotype was sampled from a woman aged 30 to 39 in good health.

DNA for the CDR3: TGCAGTGCTAGAGATCGGGCTAGCTCCGTCGACGAGCAGTACTTC. Protein product: CSARDRASSVDEQYF. This chain uses TRBV20-1 with TRBJ2-7, with a tentative D call TRBD2 (5 bases). Germline assignment: CDR1 DFQATT and CDR2 SNEGSKA (reference sequence). This CDR3 has 15 amino acids. V gave up 0 bases and J gave up 5 bases, with 17 bases separating them.